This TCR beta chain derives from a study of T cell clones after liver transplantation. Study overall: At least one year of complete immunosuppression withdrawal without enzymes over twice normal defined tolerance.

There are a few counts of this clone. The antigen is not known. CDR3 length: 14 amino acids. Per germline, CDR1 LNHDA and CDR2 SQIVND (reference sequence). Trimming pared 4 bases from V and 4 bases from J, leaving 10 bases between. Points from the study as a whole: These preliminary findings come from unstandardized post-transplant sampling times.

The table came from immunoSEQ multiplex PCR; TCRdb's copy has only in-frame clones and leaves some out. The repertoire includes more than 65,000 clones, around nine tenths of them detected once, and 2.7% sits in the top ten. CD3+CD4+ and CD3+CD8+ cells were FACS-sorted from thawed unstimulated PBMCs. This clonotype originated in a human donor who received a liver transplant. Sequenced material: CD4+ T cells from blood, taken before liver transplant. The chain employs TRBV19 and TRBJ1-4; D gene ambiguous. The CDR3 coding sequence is TGTGCCAGTAGTAAAGGGAGGATTAATGAAAAACTGTTTTTT. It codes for CASSKGRINEKLFF.